Below are 26 T cell receptor beta chains sequenced from a single sample in a study of beta chain features in type 1 diabetes. Study-wide findings and caveats: In all four CD4+ subsets, TCRB CDR3 length was significantly, moderately reduced in type 1 diabetes.

The authors reverse transcribed all of the isolated RNA, so sequencing captured expressed TCRB transcripts. Profiling relied on immunoSEQ multiplex PCR, and the TCRdb table lists in-frame clones only, not all of them. This sample carries about 180,000 clones, 6% to 9% of them seen once, and the ten largest clones take roughly 0.5%. No antigen is known for these receptors. The sample comprised central memory CD4+ T cells from blood. The source of these receptors is a man aged 18-30 years with type 1 diabetes.

The chain has TRBV28 and TRBJ2-7, with D unresolved. The CDR3 has 12 residues. Germline CDR1 and CDR2: MDHEN and SYDVKM. Trimming pared 2 bases from V and 8 bases from J, leaving 10 bases between. The CDR3 coding sequence is TGTGCCAGCAGTTTAGAACCCCAGAAGCAGTACTTC. This gives the protein CASSLEPQKQYF. The complete variable domain, with remaining parts taken from reference TRBV28 and TRBJ2-7, reads DVKVTQSSRYLVKRTGEKVFLECVQDMDHENMFWYRQDPGLGLRLIYFSYDVKMKEKGDIPEGYSVSREKKERFSLILESASTNQTSMYLCASSLEPQKQYFGPGTRLTVT.

The chain recombines TRBV5-6 with TRBJ2-7; 7 nucleotides align to TRBD2. The CDR3 loop spans 13 amino acids. Germline V lookup: CDR1 SGHDT, CDR2 YYEEEE. J gave up 6 bases and V 3 bases, and 6 bases lay outside the gene matches. The CDR3 here is CASSSGWGGEQYF. Here the CDR3 DNA reads TGTGCCAGCAGCTCGGGATGGGGGGGCGAGCAGTACTTC.

Only a few counts were recorded for this clone. V and J are TRBV30 and TRBJ2-3; D possibly corresponds to TRBD2 (7 bases). Per the germline V gene, CDR1 is GTSNPN and CDR2 is SVGIG (reference sequence). The V gene lost 5 bases and the J gene lost 4 bases, with 13 bases spanning the gap. The CDR3 extends over 13 amino acids. This CDR3 is CAWEAGAADTQYF. The CDR3, as DNA: TGTGCCTGGGAGGCGGGGGCCGCAGATACGCAGTATTTT.

The chain employs TRBV5-6 and TRBJ2-7, with D possibly TRBD1 on 6 matching bases. The CDR3 length is 13 residues. Germline V gene data show CDR1 as SGHDT and CDR2 as YYEEEE. Trimming cost V 4 bases and J 2 bases, with 10 bases left between them. The CDR3 nucleotides are TGTGCCAGCAGCAAGACAGGCCCCTACGAGCAGTACTTC. This codes for CASSKTGPYEQYF.

This clone was detected many times. The chain links TRBV27 to TRBJ2-7; tentative D call: TRBD1 (5 bases). The ends were cut back, 4 bases at V and 3 bases at J, with 10 bases in the middle. This CDR3 spans 13 amino acids. Germline values: CDR1 MNHEY, CDR2 SMNVEV (reference sequence). The CDR3 here is CASSSTGLYEQYF. The CDR3 DNA is TGTGCCAGCAGTTCAACAGGTCTCTACGAGCAGTACTTC.

J is TRBJ2-7 and V is TRBV10-3; no clear D. Germline-derived CDR1 and CDR2 are ENHRY and SYGVKD. V lost 0 bases to trimming and J lost 5 bases, with 14 bases between them. The CDR3 totals 15 residues. CDR3 protein: CAISESGQVLDEQYF. CDR3 bases: TGTGCCATCAGTGAGTCGGGTCAGGTCCTGGACGAGCAGTACTTC.

CDR3 sequence: CASSFRPQGKWGNQPQHF. As DNA, the CDR3 is TGTGCCAGCAGTTTTCGTCCGCAGGGTAAATGGGGCAATCAGCCCCAGCATTTT. The V call is TRBV27, the J call TRBJ1-5, with D maybe TRBD1 (5 bases). Trimming pared 3 bases from V and 2 bases from J, leaving 20 bases between. This CDR3 is built from 18 residues. CDR1 is MNHEY and CDR2 is SMNVEV in the germline V gene (reference sequence).

The CDR3 here is CASSFRQGRGTQYF. The CDR3 DNA reads TGTGCCAGCAGTTTCAGGCAGGGAAGAGGGACCCAGTACTTC. This chain uses TRBV27 with TRBJ2-5; perhaps TRBD1 as D (5 bases). Germline CDR1 reads MNHEY; CDR2 reads SMNVEV (reference sequence). This CDR3 is 14 amino acids long. V lost 3 bases and J 7 bases, leaving 15 bases between the germline ends.

V and J are TRBV4-3 and TRBJ1-1, with D unclear. Germline V gene lookup returns CDR1 LGHNA and CDR2 YSLEER. The V gene lost 1 base and the J gene lost 4 bases, with 4 bases spanning the gap. This CDR3 region has 12 residues. Here the CDR3 DNA reads TGCGCCAGCAGCCAAGGGAGCACTGAAGCTTTCTTT. As protein: CASSQGSTEAFF.

The rearrangement links TRBV2 to TRBJ1-5, with 11 bases identical to TRBD1. The germline V gene encodes CDR1 SNHLY and CDR2 FYNNEI. This CDR3 spans 15 amino acids. With 4 bases clipped from V and 5 bases from J, the junction kept 4 bases outside the gene matches. DNA of the CDR3: TGTGCCAGCAGTGGGACAGGGGGCTACGATCAGCCCCAGCATTTT. This sequence encodes CASSGTGGYDQPQHF.

On this clone itself: In the same sample, other DNA sequences code for this CDR3. The chain combines TRBV28 with TRBJ2-1; 13 bases fit TRBD2. CDR1 is MDHEN and CDR2 is SYDVKM in the germline V gene. The CDR3 totals 16 residues. V dropped 3 bases and J dropped 7; count of bases not matched to a gene: 6. The CDR3 region is CASSLARTSGRNEQFF. The CDR3, as DNA: TGTGCCAGCAGTTTGGCCCGGACTAGCGGGAGAAATGAGCAGTTCTTC.

The chain employs TRBV28 and TRBJ1-3, with D possibly being TRBD1 (6 bases). Germline V lookup: CDR1 MDHEN, CDR2 SYDVKM. Between the trimmed V and J ends, which lost 6 bases and 0 bases, there was a span of 9 bases. This CDR3 region has 14 residues. DNA of the CDR3: TGTGCCAGCAGAACAGGGTACTCTGGAAACACCATATATTTT. Protein product: CASRTGYSGNTIYF.

The J gene is TRBJ1-5, the V gene TRBV28; 9 bases are shared with TRBD1. The CDR3 is 16 residues long. CDR1 MDHEN and CDR2 SYDVKM come from the germline V gene. V lost 7 bases and J lost 1; bases outside the gene matches: 8. CDR3: CASMTGGMLSNQPQHF. The CDR3 DNA sequence: TGTGCCAGCATGACAGGGGGTATGCTGAGCAATCAGCCCCAGCATTTT.

This clone has ten or more counts. The chain employs TRBV18 and TRBJ1-2; D ambiguous. Trimming stripped 2 bases from V and 4 bases from J, with 8 bases between. Germline lookup yields CDR1 KGHSH and CDR2 LQKENI. This CDR3 is 13 amino acids long. DNA of the CDR3: TGTGCCAGCTCACCATCCGGGTCCTATGGCTACACCTTC. This gives the protein CASSPSGSYGYTF.

In its sample, this clone was seen a few times. The V gene is TRBV7-2, the J gene TRBJ1-2; D perhaps matches TRBD1 (5 bases). Trimming pared 4 bases from V and 5 bases from J, leaving 14 bases between. Germline CDR1 reads SGHTA; CDR2 reads FQGNSA. This CDR3 is 14 amino acids long. The CDR3: CASSYWTRTYGYTF. Here the CDR3 DNA reads TGTGCCAGCAGCTACTGGACACGCACTTATGGCTACACCTTC.

This clone was seen more than once but under ten times. CDR3 DNA sequence: TGTGCCAGCAGTGACGGGGGTAAAGCCAAAAACATTCAGTACTTC. Protein: CASSDGGKAKNIQYF. The chain has TRBV6-1 and TRBJ2-4; D is possibly TRBD2 (6 bases). Germline V lookup: CDR1 MNHNS, CDR2 SASEGT. Trimming left V 3 bases short and J 0 bases short, with 9 bases between. The CDR3 is 15 amino acids.

This clone showed up just a few times. V and J are TRBV9 and TRBJ2-3, with 7 bases identical to TRBD2. This CDR3 region has 14 residues. Germline V gene data show CDR1 as SGDLS and CDR2 as YYNGEE. V dropped 5 bases and J dropped 6; count of bases not matched to a gene: 9. The DNA for the CDR3 is TGTGCCAGCAGTATGGCGGGGGTGGCGGATACGCAGTATTTT. Amino acids: CASSMAGVADTQYF.

The chain is built from TRBV18 and TRBJ1-1; D is undetermined. This CDR3 contains 14 residues. Deletions cut 3 bases from V and 1 base from J, with 9 bases between. Germline V gene lookup returns CDR1 KGHSH and CDR2 LQKENI. The CDR3 DNA sequence: TGTGCCAGCTCACCGGGGAGTACGAACACTGAAGCTTTCTTT. This gives the protein CASSPGSTNTEAFF.

The chain combines TRBV2 with TRBJ2-1; D is unclear. There are 13 residues in the CDR3. CDR1 and CDR2 (germline): SNHLY, FYNNEI. V was clipped by 3 bases and J by 4 bases, with 7 bases between them. The CDR3: CASSEESYNEQFF. The CDR3 DNA is TGTGCCAGCAGTGAGGAGTCTTACAATGAGCAGTTCTTC.

The V gene is TRBV5-6, the J gene TRBJ2-5; 7 bases line up with TRBD2. CDR3 length equals 15 residues. CDR1 SGHDT and CDR2 YYEEEE come from the germline V gene. Losses at the gene ends were 4 bases for V and 5 bases for J; bases not matched to a gene: 11. This CDR3 reads CASSRTLAGGETQYF. In DNA, the CDR3 is TGTGCCAGCAGCCGGACCTTAGCGGGTGGGGAGACCCAGTACTTC. Together with reference TRBV5-6 and TRBJ2-5, the CDR3 gives the full variable domain: DAGVTQSPTHLIKTRGQQVTLRCSPKSGHDTVSWYQQALGQGPQFIFQYYEEEERQRGNFPDRFSGHQFPNYSSELNVNALLLGDSALYLCASSRTLAGGETQYFGPGTRLLVL.

The V and J genes are TRBV5-1 and TRBJ2-3; D unresolved. The CDR3 runs 16 residues. Germline assignment: CDR1 SGHRS and CDR2 YFSETQ. V lost 4 bases and J 0 bases, leaving 15 bases between the germline ends. CDR3: CASSPPVLDSTDTQYF. In DNA form, the CDR3 reads TGCGCCAGCAGCCCCCCGGTCCTAGATAGCACAGATACGCAGTATTTT.

Concerning this clone itself: This CDR3 is also generated by other DNA sequences in the sample. The rearrangement links TRBV4-3 to TRBJ1-1, with 8 bases aligning to TRBD1. Germline lookup yields CDR1 LGHNA and CDR2 YSLEER. Trimming removed 0 bases from V and 5 bases from J; junction bases left unmatched: 8. The CDR3 is made up of 16 amino acids. The CDR3 DNA reads TGCGCCAGCAGCCAAGAACCCCCAGACAGGGGAACTGAAGCTTTCTTT. Its translation is CASSQEPPDRGTEAFF.

The CDR3 sequence is CASRTGVSAYEQYF. CDR3 nucleotides: TGTGCCAGCAGGACGGGGGTATCGGCCTACGAGCAGTACTTC. The chain has TRBV6-5 and TRBJ2-7; TRBD2 is a possible D gene (6 bases). V lost 6 bases and J 2 bases, leaving 14 bases between the germline ends. The CDR3 length is 14 residues. Per the germline V gene, CDR1 is MNHEY and CDR2 is SVGAGI.

This clone has just a few counts. The rearrangement joins TRBV13 to TRBJ2-7; 13 bases are shared with TRBD2. From germline, CDR1 is PRHDT and CDR2 FYEKMQ (reference sequence). With V trimmed by 4 bases and J by 6 bases, 9 bases remained unmatched. The CDR3 is 16 residues long. CDR3 sequence: CASSSGTSGTFSEQYF. CDR3 DNA sequence: TGTGCCAGCAGCTCAGGGACTAGCGGGACATTTAGCGAGCAGTACTTC.

The chain combines TRBV7-2 with TRBJ2-2; D is possibly TRBD2 (5 bases). Between the trimmed V and J ends, which lost 3 bases and 6 bases, there was a span of 11 bases. Germline assignment: CDR1 SGHTA and CDR2 FQGNSA. The CDR3 loop spans 14 amino acids. The chain's CDR3 is CASSFPAAAGELFF. The CDR3, as DNA: TGTGCCAGCAGCTTTCCAGCGGCCGCCGGGGAGCTGTTTTTT. Combining the CDR3 with reference TRBV7-2 and TRBJ2-2 gives the whole variable domain GAGVSQSPSNKVTEKGKDVELRCDPISGHTALYWYRQSLGQGLEFLIYFQGNSAPDKSGLPSDRFSAERTGGSVSTLTIQRTQQEDSAVYLCASSFPAAAGELFFGEGSRLTVL.

This clone was seen more than once but under ten times. The chain recombines TRBV4-2 with TRBJ2-3; 7 bases are shared with TRBD2. Trimming took 4 bases from V and 3 from J; bases not matched to a gene: 4. Germline values: CDR1 LGHNA, CDR2 YNFKEQ. The CDR3 contains 14 residues. CDR3 coding DNA: TGTGCCAGCAGCCTCCGGGAGGAAACAGATACGCAGTATTTT. It yields the protein CASSLREETDTQYF.